These 13 T cell receptor beta chains were all obtained from the same sample, sequenced in a study of cytomegalovirus exposure and HLA in healthy donors. In the PCR, 60 Vbeta and 13 Jbeta primers were used. The repertoire was sequenced with immunoSEQ multiplex PCR; TCRdb's copy has only in-frame clones and lacks some. The sample lists about 130,000 clones, 75% to 85% seen once, with roughly 3.5% in the top ten. Sequenced sample: PBMCs. These receptors were taken from a man aged 40-55 years in good health and CMV-seronegative.

The CDR3 protein is CASSLDGGSLGSPLHF. CDR3 DNA: TGCGCCAGCAGCTTGGATGGCGGATCCTTAGGCTCACCCCTCCACTTT. The V gene is TRBV5-1, the J gene TRBJ1-6; D uncertain. CDR1 and CDR2 from the germline V gene are SGHRS and YFSETQ. The CDR3 length is 16 residues. Between the trimmed V and J ends, which lost 0 bases and 10 bases, there was a span of 17 bases.

The chain combines TRBV5-6 with TRBJ2-7; D perhaps matches TRBD1 (6 bases). The V gene's germline CDR1 is SGHDT and CDR2 YYEEEE. The V end was cut by 3 bases, the J end by 2 bases, with 12 bases between. The CDR3 has 14 amino acids. The CDR3 loop reads CASSSQGTAYEQYF. The CDR3 nucleotides are TGTGCCAGCAGCTCACAGGGAACCGCCTACGAGCAGTACTTC.

Concerning this clone: An end of the junction differs from the germline gene, which may be a read error. This chain joins TRBV11-2 and TRBJ2-6, with 7 bases aligning to TRBD1. This CDR3 has 16 amino acids. In germline, CDR1 is SGHAT, CDR2 FQNNGV. CDR3 nucleotides: TGTGCCAGCAGCTTGACAGGGCTCTCTGGGGCCAACGGCCTGACTTTC. It encodes CASSLTGLSGANGLTF.

This clone was detected a few times. V gene TRBV5-1 combines with J gene TRBJ2-1, with D unresolved. Germline CDR1 and CDR2: SGHRS and YFSETQ. Trimming removed 0 bases at V and 0 bases at J, with 7 bases between. The CDR3 runs 15 residues. The CDR3 DNA sequence: TGCGCCAGCAGCTTGGTTGTCGGCTCCTACAATGAGCAGTTCTTC. Protein: CASSLVVGSYNEQFF.

This rearrangement joins TRBV28 to TRBJ1-4; D is unresolved. This CDR3 has 15 amino acids. Trimming removed 3 bases at V and 8 bases at J, with 16 bases between. Germline assignment: CDR1 MDHEN and CDR2 SYDVKM. In DNA form, the CDR3 reads TGTGCCAGCAGTTTTTTTTCGCGGGGAGGGGAAAAACTGTTTTTT. Protein product: CASSFFSRGGEKLFF.

This rearrangement joins TRBV27 to TRBJ1-2; 7 nucleotides agree with TRBD1. The ends lost 5 bases at V and 0 bases at J; junction bases unmatched: 3. The CDR3 has 14 residues. Germline CDR1 and CDR2: MNHEY and SMNVEV (reference sequence). The CDR3 nucleotides read TGTGCCAGCAGTGGGGACAGCGCTAACTATGGCTACACCTTC. Residues: CASSGDSANYGYTF.

V usage is TRBV18 and J usage is TRBJ2-4; TRBD1 is a possible D gene (7 bases). The germline V gene encodes CDR1 KGHSH and CDR2 LQKENI. Trimming removed 6 bases at V and 9 bases at J, with 21 bases between. The CDR3 spans 15 residues. The CDR3 spells CASSPETGRDSIQYF. The DNA of the CDR3 is TGTGCCAGCTCGCCAGAGACAGGGCGGGATAGCATTCAGTACTTC.

The V and J genes are TRBV9 and TRBJ2-3; 9 positions match TRBD1. Germline V gene data show CDR1 as SGDLS and CDR2 as YYNGEE. This CDR3 spans 15 amino acids. V lost 6 bases and J lost 7; bases outside the gene matches: 12. In DNA, the CDR3 is TGTGCCAGCAACTCCCCGGGACAGGGCACGAATACGCAGTATTTT. Protein product: CASNSPGQGTNTQYF.

The rearrangement links TRBV11-2 to TRBJ1-2; 7 bases align to TRBD1. V trimming: 4 bases; J trimming: 2 bases; junction bases outside the gene matches: 10. This CDR3 has 16 amino acids. CDR1 and CDR2 from the germline V gene are SGHAT and FQNNGV. For the CDR3, the DNA is TGTGCCAGCAGCTCCACCGTGGGCAGGGGGAACTATGGCTACACCTTC. It specifies CASSSTVGRGNYGYTF.

This chain uses TRBV5-1 with TRBJ1-2, with D tentatively TRBD1 (6 bases). Germline V gene lookup returns CDR1 SGHRS and CDR2 YFSETQ. CDR3 size: 15 residues. Trimming cost V 4 bases and J 3 bases, with 16 bases left between them. CDR3 bases: TGCGCCAGCAGCCCTCAAGGGGGTTTTGACTATGGCTACACCTTC. This codes for CASSPQGGFDYGYTF. The variable domain in full, completed from reference TRBV5-1 and TRBJ1-2, reads KAGVTQTPRYLIKTRGQQVTLSCSPISGHRSVSWYQQTPGQGLQFLFEYFSETQRNKGNFPGRFSGRQFSNSRSEMNVSTLELGDSALYLCASSPQGGFDYGYTFGSGTRLTVV.

In this sample, this clone turned up once. This rearrangement joins TRBV5-4 to TRBJ1-4; 7 nucleotides line up with TRBD1. Germline assignment: CDR1 SGHNT and CDR2 YYREEE (reference sequence). The trim removed 3 bases at V and 4 bases at J, leaving 3 bases unmatched. The CDR3 has 14 amino acids. CDR3 nucleotides: TGTGCCAGCAGCTCCACAGGGGTTAATGAAAAACTGTTTTTT. Translation gives CASSSTGVNEKLFF.

The chain carries TRBV5-5 and TRBJ1-2; 7 positions match TRBD1. The CDR3 runs 14 residues. Looked up from germline, CDR1 is SGHKS and CDR2 is YYEKEE (reference sequence). V was pared by 5 bases and J by 4 bases, with 8 bases of the junction left unmatched. This CDR3 is CASRIGTDLYGYTF. In DNA form, the CDR3 reads TGTGCCAGCAGGATAGGGACAGACCTCTATGGCTACACCTTC.

The chain is built from TRBV19 and TRBJ1-1; TRBD1 is a possible D gene (5 bases). The CDR3 has 13 residues. V shed 5 bases and J shed 6 bases, with 13 bases lying between them. Looked up from germline, CDR1 is LNHDA and CDR2 is SQIVND (reference sequence). CDR3 loop: CASSETASAEAFF. Written as DNA, the CDR3 is TGTGCCAGTAGTGAGACAGCGAGCGCTGAAGCTTTCTTT.